This T cell receptor (beta chain) came from a study of read filtering for tumor transcriptome and immune sequencing. From about 400 ng of RNA, a library with molecular barcoded alpha/delta and beta/gamma adaptors was made. Using its own MiXCR run on the reads, TCRdb lists one record per CDR3 protein. The table shows over 45,000 distinct CDR3 sequences, with more than 20% occurring only once. With 6 bases removed from V and 0 bases from J, the gap between germline ends came to 19 bases. Looked up from germline, CDR1 is MNHEY and CDR2 is SVGAGI. This CDR3 comprises 17 residues. The sample comprised a population of CD138-negative cells sorted from bone marrow. The TCR sequence derives from a donor aged 40 or older with multiple myeloma. The chain recombines TRBV6-5 with TRBJ2-3; D is possibly TRBD2 (6 bases). The CDR3 bases are TGTGCCAGCAGACGGGACGGGACTCTATATAGCACAGATACGCAGTATTTT. It yields the protein CASRRDGTLYSTDTQYF.